This TCR beta chain was observed in a study of chemoradiotherapy in HPV16-positive cancers. Germline V CDR1 and CDR2: SGHTA, FQGNSA. Trimming took off 4 bases at V and 2 bases at J, with 17 bases between the two ends. This CDR3 contains 16 residues. About this clone: What it binds is unknown.

Method: immunoSEQ multiplex PCR; TCRdb's copy keeps in-frame clones and lacks some. Counted here are over 4,500 clones, more than 65% occurring once; the ten biggest clones make up 18%. Study results and limitations: Only a couple of HPV16-positive patients supplied the functional HPV-specificity definition. Non-HPV-specific T cells did not expand in tumors during treatment, whereas candidate HPV-specific clones and E7-related motifs did.

The chain is built from TRBV7-2 and TRBJ1-2; possibly TRBD1 for D (5 bases). This material consisted of tumor tissue, taken from a patient who underwent chemoradiotherapy. The TCR originated in a human donor with HPV-associated anogenital cancer. CDR3 sequence: CASSSPNWGGNYGYTF. In nucleotides, the CDR3 is TGTGCCAGCAGCTCCCCTAATTGGGGGGGGAACTATGGCTACACCTTC. Combining the CDR3 with reference TRBV7-2 and TRBJ1-2 gives the whole variable domain GAGVSQSPSNKVTEKGKDVELRCDPISGHTALYWYRQSLGQGLEFLIYFQGNSAPDKSGLPSDRFSAERTGGSVSTLTIQRTQQEDSAVYLCASSSPNWGGNYGYTFGSGTRLTVV.